This is a list of T cell receptor beta chains from one sample in a study of T-cell memory formation after mild COVID-19. Using its own MiXCR run on the 5' RACE reads, TCRdb lists one record per CDR3 protein. The repertoire holds roughly 400,000 distinct CDR3 sequences, with roughly 18% as singletons. The sequencing input was PBMCs or a T cell subset sorted from them (not recorded which). These receptors all stem from a young man who had mild COVID-19 (a few samples of this study predate the infection). Cell type and time point are not known. The CDR3 runs from the conserved cysteine through the conserved F or W. The order of the fields is J gene, V gene, CDR3 protein.

J: TRBJ2-5
V: TRBV5-1
CDR3: CASSLTSTLQETQYF

J: TRBJ1-1
V: TRBV29-1
CDR3: CSVDDQGAWAFF

J: TRBJ1-2
V: TRBV4-2
CDR3: CASSQDGGYGYTF

J: TRBJ2-3
V: TRBV20-1
CDR3: CSARLAGGWDTDTQYF

J: TRBJ1-2
V: TRBV20-1
CDR3: CSALREVGYTF

J: TRBJ2-1
V: TRBV7-9
CDR3: CASSFGRSEQFF

J: TRBJ1-1
V: TRBV11-2
CDR3: CASTWEAFF

J: TRBJ1-1
V: TRBV7-2
CDR3: CASSLRQSTEAFF

J: TRBJ2-3
V: TRBV7-9
CDR3: CASRRLAVTDTQYF

J: TRBJ2-1
V: TRBV28
CDR3: CASATGNSNEQFF

J: TRBJ2-2
V: TRBV30
CDR3: CAWSSDTTGELFF

J: TRBJ2-3
V: TRBV27
CDR3: CASSLVLAGVTDTQYF

J: TRBJ2-2
V: TRBV11-2
CDR3: CASSLGPGGERSGELFF

J: TRBJ2-7
V: TRBV12-3/TRBV12-4
CDR3: CASSLAVPYEQYF

J: TRBJ1-1
V: TRBV5-1
CDR3: CASSRQPWTGGRMNTEAFF

J: TRBJ1-2
V: TRBV7-9
CDR3: CASSFAPQGLHYGYTF

J: TRBJ2-1
V: TRBV3-1
CDR3: CASSLGTSGETEQFF

J: TRBJ1-4
V: TRBV4-3
CDR3: CASSQDGQNTNEKLFF

J: TRBJ2-1
V: TRBV4-1
CDR3: CASSHPGGLSNEQFF

J: TRBJ1-2
V: TRBV6-2/TRBV6-3
CDR3: CASTRGQGTSGYGYTF

J: TRBJ1-1
V: TRBV20-1
CDR3: CSAVRLNTEAFF

J: TRBJ1-1
V: TRBV20-1
CDR3: CSASTENTEAFF

J: TRBJ2-5
V: TRBV11-2
CDR3: CASSFLAGDQETQYF

J: TRBJ1-3
V: TRBV6-5
CDR3: CASSYTSPGQLSSGNTIYF